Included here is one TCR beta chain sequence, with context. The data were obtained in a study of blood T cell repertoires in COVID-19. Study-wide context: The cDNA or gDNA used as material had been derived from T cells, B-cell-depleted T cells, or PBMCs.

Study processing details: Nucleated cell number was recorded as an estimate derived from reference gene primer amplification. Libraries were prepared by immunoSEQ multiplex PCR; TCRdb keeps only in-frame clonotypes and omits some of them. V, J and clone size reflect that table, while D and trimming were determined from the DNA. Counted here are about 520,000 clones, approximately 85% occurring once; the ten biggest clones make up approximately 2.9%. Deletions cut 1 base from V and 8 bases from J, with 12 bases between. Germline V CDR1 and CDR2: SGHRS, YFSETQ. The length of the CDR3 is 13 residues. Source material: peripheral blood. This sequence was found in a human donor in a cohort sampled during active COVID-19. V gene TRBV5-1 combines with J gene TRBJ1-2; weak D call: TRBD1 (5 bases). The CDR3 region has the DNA TGCGCCAGCAGCTTGTTCAGGGAGGACGGCTACACCTTC. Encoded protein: CASSLFREDGYTF.